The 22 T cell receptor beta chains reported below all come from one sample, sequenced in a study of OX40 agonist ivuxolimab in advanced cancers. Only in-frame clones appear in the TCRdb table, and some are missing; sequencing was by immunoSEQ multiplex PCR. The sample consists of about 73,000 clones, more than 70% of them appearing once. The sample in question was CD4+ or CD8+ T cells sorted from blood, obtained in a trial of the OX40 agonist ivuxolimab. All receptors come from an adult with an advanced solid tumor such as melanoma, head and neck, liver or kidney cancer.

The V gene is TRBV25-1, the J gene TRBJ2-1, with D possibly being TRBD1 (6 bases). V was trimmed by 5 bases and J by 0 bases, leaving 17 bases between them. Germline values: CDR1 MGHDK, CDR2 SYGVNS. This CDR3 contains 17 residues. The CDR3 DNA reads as TGTGCCAGCAGTAAAACTTACAGGGCAACCTCCTACAATGAGCAGTTCTTC. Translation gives CASSKTYRATSYNEQFF.

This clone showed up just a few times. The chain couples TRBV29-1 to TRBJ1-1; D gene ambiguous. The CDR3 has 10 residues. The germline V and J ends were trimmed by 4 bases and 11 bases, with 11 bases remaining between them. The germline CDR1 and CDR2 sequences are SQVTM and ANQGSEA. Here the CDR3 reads CSVVWARAFF. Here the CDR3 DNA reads TGCAGCGTTGTGTGGGCTCGGGCTTTCTTT.

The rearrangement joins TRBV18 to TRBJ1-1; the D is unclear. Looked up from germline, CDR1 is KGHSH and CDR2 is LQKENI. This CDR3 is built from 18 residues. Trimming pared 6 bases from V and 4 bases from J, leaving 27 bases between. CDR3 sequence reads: CASSKEILTSPGVTEAFF. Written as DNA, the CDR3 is TGTGCCAGCTCTAAAGAGATTCTGACCTCGCCGGGTGTCACTGAAGCTTTCTTT. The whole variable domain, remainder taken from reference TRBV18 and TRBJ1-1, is NAGVMQNPRHLVRRRGQEARLRCSPMKGHSHVYWYRQLPEEGLKFMVYLQKENIIDESGMPKERFSAEFPKEGPSILRIQQVVRGDSAAYFCASSKEILTSPGVTEAFFGQGTRLTVV.

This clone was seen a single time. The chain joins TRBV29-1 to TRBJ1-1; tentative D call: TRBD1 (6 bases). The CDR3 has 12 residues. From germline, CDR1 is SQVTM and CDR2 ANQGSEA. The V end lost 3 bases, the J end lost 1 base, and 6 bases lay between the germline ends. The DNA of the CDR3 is TGCAGCGTTGACAGGGGGAACACTGAAGCTTTCTTT. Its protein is CSVDRGNTEAFF. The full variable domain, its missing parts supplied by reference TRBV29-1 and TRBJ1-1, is SAVISQKPSRDICQRGTSLTIQCQVDSQVTMMFWYRQQPGQSLTLIATANQGSEATYESGFVIDKFPISRPNLTFSTLTVSNMSPEDSSIYLCSVDRGNTEAFFGQGTRLTVV.

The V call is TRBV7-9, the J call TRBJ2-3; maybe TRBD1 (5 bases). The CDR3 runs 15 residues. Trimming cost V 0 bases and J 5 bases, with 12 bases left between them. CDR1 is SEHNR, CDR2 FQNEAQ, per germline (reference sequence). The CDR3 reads CASSLARQGVDTQYF. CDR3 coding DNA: TGTGCCAGCAGCTTAGCGCGGCAGGGCGTAGATACGCAGTATTTT. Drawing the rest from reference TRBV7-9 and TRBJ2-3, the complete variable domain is DTGVSQNPRHKITKRGQNVTFRCDPISEHNRLYWYRQTLGQGPEFLTYFQNEAQLEKSRLLSDRFSAERPKGSFSTLEIQRTEQGDSAMYLCASSLARQGVDTQYFGPGTRLTVL.

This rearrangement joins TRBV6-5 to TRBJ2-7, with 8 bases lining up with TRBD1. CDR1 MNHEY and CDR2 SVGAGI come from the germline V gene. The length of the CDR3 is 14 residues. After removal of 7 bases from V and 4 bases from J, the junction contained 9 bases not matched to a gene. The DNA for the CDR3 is TGTGCCAGCACCGCGACAGGGGCAAGGTACGAGCAGTACTTC. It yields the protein CASTATGARYEQYF.

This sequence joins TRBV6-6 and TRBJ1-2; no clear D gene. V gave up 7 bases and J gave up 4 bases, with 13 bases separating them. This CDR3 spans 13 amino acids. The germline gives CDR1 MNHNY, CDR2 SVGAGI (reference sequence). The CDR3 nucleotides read TGTGCCAGCACCCGAGGTGAGGGCTATGGCTACACCTTC. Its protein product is CASTRGEGYGYTF.

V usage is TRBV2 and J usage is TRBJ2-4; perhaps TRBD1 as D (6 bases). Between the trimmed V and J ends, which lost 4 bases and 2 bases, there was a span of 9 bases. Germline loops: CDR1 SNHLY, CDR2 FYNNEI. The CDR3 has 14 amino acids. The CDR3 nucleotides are TGTGCCAGCAGTGGACAGGTCACCAAAAACATTCAGTACTTC. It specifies CASSGQVTKNIQYF.

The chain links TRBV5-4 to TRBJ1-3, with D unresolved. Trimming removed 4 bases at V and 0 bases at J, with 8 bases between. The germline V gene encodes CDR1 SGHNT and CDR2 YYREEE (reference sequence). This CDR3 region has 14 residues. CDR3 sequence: CASSADVSGNTIYF. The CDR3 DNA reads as TGTGCCAGCAGCGCGGACGTCTCTGGAAACACCATATATTTT. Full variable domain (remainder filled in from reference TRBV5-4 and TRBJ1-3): ETGVTQSPTHLIKTRGQQVTLRCSSQSGHNTVSWYQQALGQGPQFIFQYYREEENGRGNFPPRFSGLQFPNYSSELNVNALELDDSALYLCASSADVSGNTIYFGEGSWLTVV.

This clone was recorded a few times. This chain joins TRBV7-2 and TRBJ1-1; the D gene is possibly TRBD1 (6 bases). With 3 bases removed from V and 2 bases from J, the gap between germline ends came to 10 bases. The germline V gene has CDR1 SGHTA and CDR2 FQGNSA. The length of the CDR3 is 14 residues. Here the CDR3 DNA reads TGTGCCAGCAGCTTGACAGGAATAAACACTGAAGCTTTCTTT. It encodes CASSLTGINTEAFF.

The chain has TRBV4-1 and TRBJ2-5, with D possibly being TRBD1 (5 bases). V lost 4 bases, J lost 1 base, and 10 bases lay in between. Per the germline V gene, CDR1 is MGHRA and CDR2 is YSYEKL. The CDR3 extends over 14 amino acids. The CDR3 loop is CASSPGQAQETQYF. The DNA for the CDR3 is TGCGCCAGCAGCCCAGGACAAGCCCAAGAGACCCAGTACTTC.

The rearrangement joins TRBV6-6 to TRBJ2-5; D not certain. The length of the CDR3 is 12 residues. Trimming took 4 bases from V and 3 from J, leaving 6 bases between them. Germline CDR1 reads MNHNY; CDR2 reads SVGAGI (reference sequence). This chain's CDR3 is CASSSLKETQYF. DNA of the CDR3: TGTGCCAGCAGTTCGTTAAAAGAGACCCAGTACTTC.

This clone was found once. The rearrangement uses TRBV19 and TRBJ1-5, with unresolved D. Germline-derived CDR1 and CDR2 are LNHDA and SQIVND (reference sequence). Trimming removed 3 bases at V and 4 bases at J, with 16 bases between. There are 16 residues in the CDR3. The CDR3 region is CASSMATNTGNQPQHF. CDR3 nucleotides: TGTGCCAGTAGTATGGCTACTAACACGGGGAATCAGCCCCAGCATTTT.

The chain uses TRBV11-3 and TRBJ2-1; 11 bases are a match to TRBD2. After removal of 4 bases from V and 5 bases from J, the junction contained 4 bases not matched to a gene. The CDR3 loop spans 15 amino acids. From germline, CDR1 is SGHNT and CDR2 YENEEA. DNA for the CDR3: TGTGCCAGCAGCTCTAGCGGGGGGAAGGACAATGAGCAGTTCTTC. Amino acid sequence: CASSSSGGKDNEQFF.

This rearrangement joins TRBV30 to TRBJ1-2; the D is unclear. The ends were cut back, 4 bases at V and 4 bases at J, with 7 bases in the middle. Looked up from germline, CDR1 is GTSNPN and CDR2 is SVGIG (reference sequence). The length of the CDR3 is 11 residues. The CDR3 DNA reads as TGTGCCTGGACGGGCTTCTATGGCTACACCTTC. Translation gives CAWTGFYGYTF.

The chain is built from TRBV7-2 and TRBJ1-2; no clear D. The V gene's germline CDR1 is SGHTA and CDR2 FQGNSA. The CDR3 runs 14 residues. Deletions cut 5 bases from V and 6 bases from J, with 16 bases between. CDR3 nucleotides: TGTGCCAGCAGCAGTCGGACGGTCAGTCATGGCTACACCTTC. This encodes CASSSRTVSHGYTF.

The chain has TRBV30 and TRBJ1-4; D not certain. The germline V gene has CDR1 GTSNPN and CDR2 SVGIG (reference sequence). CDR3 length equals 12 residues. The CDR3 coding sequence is TGTGGTTTCAGAGATAAAAATGAAAAACTGTTTTTT. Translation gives CGFRDKNEKLFF.

CDR3 residues: CAIRNRGSPMNTEAFF. In DNA form, the CDR3 reads TGTGCCATCAGGAACAGGGGAAGTCCCATGAACACTGAAGCTTTCTTT. J is TRBJ1-1 and V is TRBV10-3; 7 bases match TRBD1. With 6 bases clipped from V and 0 bases from J, the junction kept 10 bases outside the gene matches. Germline V gene data show CDR1 as ENHRY and CDR2 as SYGVKD. The CDR3 length is 16 residues.

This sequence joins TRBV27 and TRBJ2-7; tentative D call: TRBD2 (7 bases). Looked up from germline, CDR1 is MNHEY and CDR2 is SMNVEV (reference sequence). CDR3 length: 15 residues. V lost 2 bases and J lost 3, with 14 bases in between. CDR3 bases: TGTGCCAGCAGTTTAGAGGGGGGGGCCGTCTACGAGCAGTACTTC. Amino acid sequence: CASSLEGGAVYEQYF.

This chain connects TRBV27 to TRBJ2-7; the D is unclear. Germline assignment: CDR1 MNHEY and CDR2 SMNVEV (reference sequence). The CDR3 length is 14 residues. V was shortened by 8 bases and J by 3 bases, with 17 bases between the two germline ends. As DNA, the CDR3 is TGTGCCAGCCTTCCCCCACAGCGTATCTACGAGCAGTACTTC. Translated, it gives CASLPPQRIYEQYF.

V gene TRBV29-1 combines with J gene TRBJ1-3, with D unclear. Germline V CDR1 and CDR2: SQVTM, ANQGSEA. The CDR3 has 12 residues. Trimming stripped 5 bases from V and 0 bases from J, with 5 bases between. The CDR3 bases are TGCAGCGTTATAGACTCTGGAAACACCATATATTTT. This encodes CSVIDSGNTIYF.

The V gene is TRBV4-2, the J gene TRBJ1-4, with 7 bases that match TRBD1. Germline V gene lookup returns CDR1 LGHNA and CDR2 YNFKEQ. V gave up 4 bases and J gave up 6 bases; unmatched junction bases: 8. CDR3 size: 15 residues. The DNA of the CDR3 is TGTGCCAGCAGCCTAGAAGACAGGGTCCATGAAAAACTGTTTTTT. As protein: CASSLEDRVHEKLFF.